What follows are 18 T cell receptor beta chains derived from one specimen sequenced in a study of vaccination and CD4 T cells after COVID-19. Their cognate antigens are unknown. Treatment: approximately nine-day PBMC culture with coronavirus spike peptide pools or control peptides (ViraFEST assay). The assay that was used to sequence DNA from cultured CD4+ T cells was the Oncomine TCR Beta short-read assay. TCRdb recomputed calls from the PCR reads with MiXCR, one row per CDR3 protein. The sample holds 8,000 to 9,500 distinct CDR3 sequences, about 65% seen once. Material: CD4+ T cells from blood, cultured in vitro. These receptors were obtained from a human donor who had recovered from COVID-19.

This chain links TRBV5-1 with TRBJ2-5; no clear D. The CDR3 is 14 amino acids. The germline CDR1 and CDR2 sequences are SGHRS and YFSETQ. Trimming left V 6 bases short and J 1 base short, with 13 bases between. The CDR3 protein is CASKYLAGQETQYF. CDR3 nucleotide sequence: TGCGCCAGCAAATATTTGGCAGGCCAAGAGACCCAGTACTTC. Variable domain in full (rest from reference TRBV5-1 and TRBJ2-5): KAGVTQTPRYLIKTRGQQVTLSCSPISGHRSVSWYQQTPGQGLQFLFEYFSETQRNKGNFPGRFSGRQFSNSRSEMNVSTLELGDSALYLCASKYLAGQETQYFGPGTRLLVL.

The rearrangement links TRBV24-1 to TRBJ2-2; no reliable D call. Germline V CDR1 and CDR2: KGHDR, SFDVKD. The CDR3 consists of 13 residues. Trimming cost V 4 bases and J 5 bases, with 7 bases left between them. CDR3 DNA sequence: TGTGCCACCAGTGACCTAATAACCGGGGAGCTGTTTTTT. Translated, it gives CATSDLITGELFF.

The rearrangement joins TRBV6-1 to TRBJ2-7, with D tentatively TRBD2 (7 bases). The germline gives CDR1 MNHNS, CDR2 SASEGT. Deletions cut 5 bases from V and 5 bases from J, with 19 bases between. The CDR3 extends over 15 amino acids. Here the CDR3 reads CASSPQGGGSHEQYF. CDR3 coding DNA: TGTGCCAGCAGTCCCCAGGGAGGGGGTAGTCACGAGCAGTACTTC.

The chain is built from TRBV19 and TRBJ2-1, with 10 nucleotides matching TRBD2. The germline gives CDR1 LNHDA, CDR2 SQIVND (reference sequence). This CDR3 is 14 amino acids long. V lost 6 bases and J lost 7; bases outside the gene matches: 6. The CDR3 protein is CASRSLAGTNEQFF. The CDR3 DNA reads TGTGCCAGTAGGTCACTAGCGGGGACGAATGAGCAGTTCTTC.

This clonotype was seen a handful of times. V is TRBV27 and J is TRBJ1-5, with D perhaps matching TRBD1 (6 bases). Germline assignment: CDR1 MNHEY and CDR2 SMNVEV (reference sequence). The ends were cut back, 3 bases at V and 2 bases at J, with 14 bases in the middle. CDR3 size: 16 residues. CDR3 region: CASSFRDNQGNQPQHF. The CDR3 region has the DNA TGTGCCAGCAGTTTCCGGGACAACCAAGGCAATCAGCCCCAGCATTTT.

The CDR3 reads CASSEHSYEQYF. The CDR3 DNA is TGTGCCAGCAGTGAACACTCCTACGAGCAGTACTTC. The V and J genes are TRBV2 and TRBJ2-7; D is undetermined. Germline assignment: CDR1 SNHLY and CDR2 FYNNEI. The ends were cut back, 2 bases at V and 0 bases at J, with 2 bases in the middle. The CDR3 extends over 12 amino acids.

In the case of this clonotype: The germline gene is not matched at one end of the junction; a read error may be the cause. The rearrangement joins TRBV6-1 to TRBJ2-3; 7 bases match TRBD2. Per germline, CDR1 MNHNS and CDR2 SASEGT. The CDR3 runs to 13 residues. The CDR3 sequence is CASSPSGGDAQYF. The CDR3 region has the DNA TGTGCCAGCAGCCCTAGCGGTGGAGATGCGCAGTATTTT.

J is TRBJ2-3 and V is TRBV19; D is perhaps TRBD2 (6 bases). This CDR3 is 16 amino acids long. Trimming cost V 8 bases and J 0 bases, with 18 bases left between them. The V gene's germline CDR1 is LNHDA and CDR2 SQIVND (reference sequence). Here the CDR3 reads CASLKSGGTSTDTQYF. CDR3 coding DNA: TGTGCCAGTCTCAAATCCGGGGGAACTAGCACAGATACGCAGTATTTT.

The chain joins TRBV30 to TRBJ2-3, with 7 bases aligning to TRBD2. The V segment lost 2 bases and the J segment 5 bases; nucleotides outside the gene matches: 4. The CDR3 has 13 amino acids. Germline V gene lookup returns CDR1 GTSNPN and CDR2 SVGIG (reference sequence). CDR3 in DNA: TGTGCCTGGAGTTCCGGGAGGCAAGATACGCAGTATTTT. It yields the protein CAWSSGRQDTQYF.

The sample holds one count of this clonotype. The rearrangement uses TRBV12-3 or TRBV12-4 and TRBJ1-2; perhaps TRBD1 as D (6 bases). The CDR3 has 13 residues. Deletions cut 7 bases from V and 10 bases from J, with 19 bases between. CDR3 nucleotides: TGTGCCAGCACTAGACAGGTTTCAGGTCACTACACCTTC. This translates into CASTRQVSGHYTF.

The rearrangement links TRBV20-1 to TRBJ2-3; D might be TRBD1 (9 bases). The V gene lost 5 bases and the J gene lost 5 bases, with 26 bases spanning the gap. The CDR3 spans 17 residues. CDR1 and CDR2 (germline): DFQATT, SNEGSKA (reference sequence). This CDR3 reads CSAGSDSGTGNGDTQYF. The CDR3 DNA reads TGCAGTGCTGGGTCTGATAGCGGGACAGGGAATGGAGATACGCAGTATTTT.

This clonotype was seen more than once but under ten times. This chain joins TRBV20-1 and TRBJ2-1; 8 bases align to TRBD2. This CDR3 comprises 15 residues. The germline gives CDR1 DFQATT, CDR2 SNEGSKA (reference sequence). With 2 bases clipped from V and 5 bases from J, the junction kept 8 bases outside the gene matches. DNA for the CDR3: TGCAGTGCTAGAAAGGGTACTAGCGGAAACAATGAGCAGTTCTTC. Translation: CSARKGTSGNNEQFF.

The chain has TRBV2 and TRBJ2-3; possibly TRBD1 for D (6 bases). CDR1 and CDR2 (germline): SNHLY, FYNNEI. CDR3 length: 12 residues. Trimming stripped 6 bases from V and 4 bases from J, with 8 bases between. CDR3 region: CASRDRSDTQYF. The DNA of the CDR3 is TGTGCCAGCAGAGACAGGTCAGATACGCAGTATTTT. Complete variable domain (other parts from reference TRBV2 and TRBJ2-3): EPEVTQTPSHQVTQMGQEVILRCVPISNHLYFYWYRQILGQKVEFLVSFYNNEISEKSEIFDDQFSVERPDGSNFTLKIRSTKLEDSAMYFCASRDRSDTQYFGPGTRLTVL.

This clonotype is judged large. V is TRBV24-1 and J is TRBJ2-1, with D uncertain. The V and J ends lost 3 bases and 5 bases respectively, with 13 bases between them. Germline assignment: CDR1 KGHDR and CDR2 SFDVKD. The length of the CDR3 is 15 residues. CDR3 in DNA: TGTGCCACCAGTGATGGGCCAGGTACCCACAATGAGCAGTTCTTC. It specifies CATSDGPGTHNEQFF.

This clonotype was seen more than once but under ten times. This rearrangement joins TRBV20-1 to TRBJ2-1, with TRBD2 matching 10 bases. V shed 3 bases and J 9 bases; nucleotides not matched to a gene: 11. This CDR3 comprises 15 residues. The V gene's germline CDR1 is DFQATT and CDR2 SNEGSKA (reference sequence). CDR3: CSASGSLAGEVEQFF. Written as DNA, the CDR3 is TGCAGTGCTAGTGGATCCCTAGCGGGAGAGGTTGAGCAGTTCTTC.

The chain links TRBV18 to TRBJ2-7, with 9 bases identical to TRBD1. The V gene's germline CDR1 is KGHSH and CDR2 LQKENI. The CDR3 runs to 14 residues. J was trimmed by 6 bases and V by 5 bases; bases with no gene match: 8. The CDR3 sequence: CASSATGGNPEQYF. The CDR3 DNA sequence: TGTGCCAGCTCAGCGACAGGGGGAAATCCCGAGCAGTACTTC.

The chain joins TRBV7-8 to TRBJ2-7, with D tentatively TRBD1 (6 bases). CDR3 length equals 16 residues. With 0 bases removed from V and 2 bases from J, the gap between germline ends came to 14 bases. Germline CDR1 is SGHVS and CDR2 is FQNEAQ. The CDR3 DNA sequence: TGTGCCAGCAGCTTAGCGCGGAGGACAGCAACCTACGAGCAGTACTTC. This sequence encodes CASSLARRTATYEQYF.

This chain joins TRBV29-1 and TRBJ1-2; possible D gene TRBD1, 5 bases. Germline V gives CDR1 SQVTM, CDR2 ANQGSEA. V shed 3 bases and J shed 7 bases, with 15 bases lying between them. This CDR3 contains 13 residues. CDR3 bases: TGCAGCGTTGATCGAGAGGGGATAGCTGGCTACACCTTC. Translated, it gives CSVDREGIAGYTF.